Each of the 8 T cell receptor beta chains below was sequenced from the same sample in a study of blood T cell repertoires in COVID-19. Profiling relied on immunoSEQ multiplex PCR, and the TCRdb table lists in-frame clones only, not all of them. The sample yields about 81,000 clones, about 91% seen once. Sequencing input: peripheral blood. These receptors originate from a man aged 70 or older with active or convalescent COVID-19.

The chain couples TRBV28 to TRBJ2-2, with TRBD1 identical over 9 bases. Germline V gives CDR1 MDHEN, CDR2 SYDVKM. V lost 3 bases and J lost 7; bases outside the gene matches: 6. CDR3 length equals 15 residues. CDR3 DNA sequence: TGTGCCAGCAGTTTTGGGGACAGGGACTACGGGGAGCTGTTTTTT. Amino acid sequence: CASSFGDRDYGELFF.

This rearrangement joins TRBV28 to TRBJ1-2; maybe TRBD1 (5 bases). The ends were cut back, 6 bases at V and 2 bases at J, with 16 bases in the middle. CDR1 is MDHEN and CDR2 is SYDVKM in the germline V gene. The CDR3 is 15 amino acids. CDR3 in amino acids: CASSHPRAGNYGYTF. Written as DNA, the CDR3 is TGTGCCAGCAGCCACCCAAGGGCAGGGAACTATGGCTACACCTTC.

Note on this clone: Other DNA sequences in this sample translate to the same CDR3. V and J are TRBV5-1 and TRBJ1-5; perhaps TRBD1 as D (5 bases). Germline V CDR1 and CDR2: SGHRS, YFSETQ. The CDR3 consists of 14 residues. V was pared by 0 bases and J by 7 bases, with 11 bases between. The CDR3 DNA reads as TGCGCCAGCAGCTTGGAGCAGGGTGGGCAGCCCCAGCATTTT. It specifies CASSLEQGGQPQHF.

Notes on this clone: Other nucleotide sequences from this sample produce the same CDR3. The J gene is TRBJ2-5, the V gene TRBV4-3, with TRBD1 as a possible D gene (7 bases). The V end was cut by 4 bases, the J end by 4 bases, with 10 bases between. The CDR3 is 13 residues long. The germline CDR1 and CDR2 sequences are LGHNA and YSLEER. CDR3 sequence reads: CASSLQGGETQYF. DNA for the CDR3: TGCGCCAGCAGCCTTCAGGGGGGAGAGACCCAGTACTTC.

The V call is TRBV6-5, the J call TRBJ1-1; tentative D call: TRBD1 (6 bases). CDR1 MNHEY and CDR2 SVGAGI come from the germline V gene. CDR3 length equals 14 residues. The V end was cut by 7 bases, the J end by 6 bases, with 18 bases between. In DNA, the CDR3 is TGTGCCAGCAAGGGTGTTCAGGGGAGGGCTGAAGCTTTCTTT. It encodes CASKGVQGRAEAFF.

This sequence joins TRBV4-1 and TRBJ1-1; D uncertain. Germline V lookup: CDR1 MGHRA, CDR2 YSYEKL. V was clipped by 2 bases and J by 0 bases, with 7 bases between them. CDR3 length: 14 amino acids. The CDR3 DNA is TGCGCCAGCAGCCAATCACAGATGAACACTGAAGCTTTCTTT. Its translation: CASSQSQMNTEAFF.

The chain couples TRBV30 to TRBJ2-7, with a tentative D call TRBD1 (7 bases). This CDR3 contains 15 residues. Germline loops: CDR1 GTSNPN, CDR2 SVGIG (reference sequence). Trimming shortened V by 7 bases and J by 0 bases, and 19 bases separated the two germline ends. Here the CDR3 DNA reads TGTGCCTCGAAGGAGGGGGCATATAGCTCCTACGAGCAGTACTTC. As protein: CASKEGAYSSYEQYF.

The DNA for the CDR3 is TGCGCCAGCAGCCAAGATCCCGGGACTAACTATGGCTACACCTTC. Amino acids: CASSQDPGTNYGYTF. The genes are TRBV4-3 and TRBJ1-2; D gene ambiguous. Germline CDR1 is LGHNA and CDR2 is YSLEER. V lost 0 bases and J lost 0, with 8 bases in between. This CDR3 is built from 15 residues.